This T cell receptor beta chain comes out of a study of T cell repertoires in cytomegalovirus infection. The CDR3 has 15 residues. With V trimmed by 3 bases and J by 3 bases, 3 bases remained unmatched. Germline CDR1 and CDR2: KGHSH and LQKENI. Via MiXCR, TCRdb re-called the reads, giving one row per CDR3 protein. The profile shows about 450,000 distinct CDR3 sequences, approximately 31% of them singletons. Sequenced: PBMCs. V is TRBV18 and J is TRBJ1-4; TRBD1 matches 8 bases. The sequence derives from a human donor in good health (CMV status not recorded). Some clones in this sample may be carry-over from other donors' samples. The CDR3: CASSPGTGSNEKLFF. CDR3 coding DNA: TGTGCCAGCTCACCCGGGACAGGTTCTAATGAAAAACTGTTTTTT.